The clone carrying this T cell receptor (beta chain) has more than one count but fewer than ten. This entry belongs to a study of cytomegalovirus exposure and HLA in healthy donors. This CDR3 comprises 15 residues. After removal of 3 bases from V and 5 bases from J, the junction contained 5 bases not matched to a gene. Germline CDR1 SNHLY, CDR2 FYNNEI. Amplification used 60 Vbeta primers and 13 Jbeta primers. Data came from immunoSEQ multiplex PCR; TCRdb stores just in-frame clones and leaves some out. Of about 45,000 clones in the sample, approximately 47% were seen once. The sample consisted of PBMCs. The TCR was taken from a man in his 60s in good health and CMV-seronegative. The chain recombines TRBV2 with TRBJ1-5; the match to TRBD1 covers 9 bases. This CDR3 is CASSEGDRDDQPQHF. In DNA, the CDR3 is TGTGCCAGCAGTGAGGGGGACAGGGATGATCAGCCCCAGCATTTT.